The present T cell receptor (beta chain) was sequenced within a study of CD8+CD57+ T cells in acquired aplastic anemia. Study as a whole: The mean DNA yield obtained from sorted CD4+ and CD8+ cells came to roughly 3.4 ug. Healthy donor CD4+ cell samples had a mean of around 10 million reads.

The study, taken as a whole, reports: CD8+ Simpson's diversity did not differ significantly between patients and controls. It was found that under 30 CD8+ CDR3 sequences were shared between patients and controls.

This clonotype was found a few times. The antigen is not known. Just one base apart from a much larger clone, this may be a read error. The TCR beta profiling, which covered VDJ combination and CDR3 sequence, was carried out using genomic DNA as the template. TCRdb used MiXCR to reprocess the reads, holding one entry per CDR3 protein. Found here are some 210,000 distinct CDR3 sequences, over 55% of them singletons; the top ten hold about 29%. V was shortened by 4 bases and J by 4 bases, with 20 bases between the two germline ends. Germline loops: CDR1 SGHRS, CDR2 YFSETQ. The CDR3 sequence is 16 residues long.

The sequenced material came from sorted CD4+, CD8+, or CD8+CD57+ T cells (not recorded which) from PBMCs. The V call is TRBV5-1, the J call TRBJ1-1; D unresolved. The sequence was collected from a human donor in good health. CDR3 in amino acids: CASSTWTGEVGTEAFF. In DNA, the CDR3 is TGCGCCAGCAGCACTTGGACCGGCGAGGTGGGCACTGAAGCTTTCTTT.